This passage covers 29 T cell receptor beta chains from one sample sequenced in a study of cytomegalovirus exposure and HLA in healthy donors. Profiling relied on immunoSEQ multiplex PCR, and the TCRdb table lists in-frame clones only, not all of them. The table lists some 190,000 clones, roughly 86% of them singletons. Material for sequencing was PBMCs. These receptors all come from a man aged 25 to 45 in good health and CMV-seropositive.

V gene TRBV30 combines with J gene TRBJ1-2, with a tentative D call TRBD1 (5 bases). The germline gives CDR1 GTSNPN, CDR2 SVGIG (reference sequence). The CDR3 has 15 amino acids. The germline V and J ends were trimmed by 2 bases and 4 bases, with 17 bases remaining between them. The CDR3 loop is CAWSPTVGGLYGYTF. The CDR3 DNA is TGTGCCTGGAGTCCTACAGTGGGGGGTCTCTATGGCTACACCTTC.

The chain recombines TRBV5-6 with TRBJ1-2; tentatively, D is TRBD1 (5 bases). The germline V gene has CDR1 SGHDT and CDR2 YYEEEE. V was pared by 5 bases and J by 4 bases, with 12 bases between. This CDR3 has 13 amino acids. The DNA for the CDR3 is TGTGCCAGCAGTCTCCAGGGCCCCTATGGCTACACCTTC. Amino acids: CASSLQGPYGYTF.

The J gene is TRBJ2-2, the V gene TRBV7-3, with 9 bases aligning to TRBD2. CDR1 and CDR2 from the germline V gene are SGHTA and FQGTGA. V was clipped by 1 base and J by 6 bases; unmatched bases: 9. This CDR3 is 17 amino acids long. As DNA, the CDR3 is TGTGCCAGCAGCTTAAATAGCGGGAGTGGTCTTGCCGGGGAGCTGTTTTTT. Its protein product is CASSLNSGSGLAGELFF.

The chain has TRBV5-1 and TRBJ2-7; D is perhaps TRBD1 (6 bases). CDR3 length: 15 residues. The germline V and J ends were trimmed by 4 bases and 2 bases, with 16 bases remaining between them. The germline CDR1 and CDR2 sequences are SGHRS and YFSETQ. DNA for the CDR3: TGCGCCAGCAGCCCGGACAGCCTTTCTCCCTACGAGCAGTACTTC. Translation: CASSPDSLSPYEQYF.

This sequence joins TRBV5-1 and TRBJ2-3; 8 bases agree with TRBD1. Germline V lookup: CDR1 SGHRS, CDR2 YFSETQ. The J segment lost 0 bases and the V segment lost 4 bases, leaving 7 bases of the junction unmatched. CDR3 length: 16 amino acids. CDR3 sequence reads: CASSRDRGSSTDTQYF. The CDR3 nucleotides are TGCGCCAGCAGCAGAGACAGGGGATCTAGCACAGATACGCAGTATTTT.

DNA of the CDR3: TGTGCCAGCTGTCCGGGGTTGAGCACAGATACGCAGTATTTT. Translated: CASCPGLSTDTQYF. The chain has TRBV5-5 and TRBJ2-3; D might be TRBD2 (5 bases). Trimming removed 7 bases at V and 0 bases at J, with 12 bases between. This CDR3 is built from 14 residues. Germline CDR1 is SGHKS and CDR2 is YYEKEE (reference sequence).

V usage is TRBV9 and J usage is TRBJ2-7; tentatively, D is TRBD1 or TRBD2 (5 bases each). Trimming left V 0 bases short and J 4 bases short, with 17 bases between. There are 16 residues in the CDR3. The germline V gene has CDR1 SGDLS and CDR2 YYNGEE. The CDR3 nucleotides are TGTGCCAGCAGCGTAGGCCTCAACGGGGCCGGGTACGAGCAGTACTTC. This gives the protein CASSVGLNGAGYEQYF.

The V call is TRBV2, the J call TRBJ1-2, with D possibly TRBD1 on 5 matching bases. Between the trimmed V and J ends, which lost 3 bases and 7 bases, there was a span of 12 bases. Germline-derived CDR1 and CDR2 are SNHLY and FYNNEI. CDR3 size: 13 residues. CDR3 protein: CASSDRAGPGYTF. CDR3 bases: TGTGCCAGCAGTGATAGGGCAGGGCCTGGCTACACCTTC.

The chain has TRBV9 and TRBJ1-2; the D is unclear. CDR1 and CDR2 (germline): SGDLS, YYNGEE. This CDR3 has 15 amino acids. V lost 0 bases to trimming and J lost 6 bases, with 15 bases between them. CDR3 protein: CASSVAGSLIHGYTF. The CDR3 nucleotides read TGTGCCAGCAGCGTAGCCGGCAGCCTCATTCATGGCTACACCTTC.

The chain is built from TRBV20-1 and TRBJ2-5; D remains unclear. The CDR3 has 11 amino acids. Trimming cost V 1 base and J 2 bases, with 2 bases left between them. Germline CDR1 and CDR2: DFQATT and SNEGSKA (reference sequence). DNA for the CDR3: TGCAGTGCTAGAGCACAAGAGACCCAGTACTTC. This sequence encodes CSARAQETQYF.

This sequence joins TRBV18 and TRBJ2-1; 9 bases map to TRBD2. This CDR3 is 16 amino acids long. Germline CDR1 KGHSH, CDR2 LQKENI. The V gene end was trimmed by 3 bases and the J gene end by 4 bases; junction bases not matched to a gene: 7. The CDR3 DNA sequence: TGTGCCAGCTCACCTGGGGCGGGAGGGCCATACAATGAGCAGTTCTTC. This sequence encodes CASSPGAGGPYNEQFF.

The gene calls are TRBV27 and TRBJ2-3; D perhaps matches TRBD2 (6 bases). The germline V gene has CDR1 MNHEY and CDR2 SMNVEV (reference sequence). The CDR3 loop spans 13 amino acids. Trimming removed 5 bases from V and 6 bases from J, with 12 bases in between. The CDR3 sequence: CASSLVGLDTQYF. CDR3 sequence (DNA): TGTGCCAGCAGTCTGGTGGGACTTGATACGCAGTATTTT.

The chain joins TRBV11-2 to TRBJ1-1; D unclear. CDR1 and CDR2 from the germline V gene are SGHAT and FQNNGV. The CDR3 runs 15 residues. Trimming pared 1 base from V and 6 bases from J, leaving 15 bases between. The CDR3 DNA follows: TGTGCCAGCAGCTTAGCTTGGGGTCGGGAGGCTGAAGCTTTCTTT. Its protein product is CASSLAWGREAEAFF.

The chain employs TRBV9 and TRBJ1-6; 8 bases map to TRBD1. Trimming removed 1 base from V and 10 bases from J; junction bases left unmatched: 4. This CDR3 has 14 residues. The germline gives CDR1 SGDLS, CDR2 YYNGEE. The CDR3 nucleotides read TGTGCCAGCAGCGTAATGGACAGGGACTCACCCCTCCACTTT. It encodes CASSVMDRDSPLHF.

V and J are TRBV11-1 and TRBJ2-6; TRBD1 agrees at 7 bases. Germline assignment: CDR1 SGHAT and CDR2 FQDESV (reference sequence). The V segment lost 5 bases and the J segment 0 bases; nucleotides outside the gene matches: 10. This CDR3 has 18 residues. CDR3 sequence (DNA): TGTGCCAGCAGCCCTAGTGGGACAGCTGGCTCTGGGGCCAACGTCCTGACTTTC. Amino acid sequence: CASSPSGTAGSGANVLTF.

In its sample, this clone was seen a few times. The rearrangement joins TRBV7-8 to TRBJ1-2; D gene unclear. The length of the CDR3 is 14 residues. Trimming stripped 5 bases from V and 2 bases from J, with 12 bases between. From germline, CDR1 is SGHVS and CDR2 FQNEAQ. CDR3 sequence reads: CASSLDTANYGYTF. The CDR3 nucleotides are TGTGCCAGCAGCCTAGACACAGCGAACTATGGCTACACCTTC.

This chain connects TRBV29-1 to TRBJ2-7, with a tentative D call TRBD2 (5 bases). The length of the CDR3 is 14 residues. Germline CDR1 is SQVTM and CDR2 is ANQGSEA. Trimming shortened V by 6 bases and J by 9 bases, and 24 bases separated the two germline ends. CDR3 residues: CSVAPRPAYEGQYF. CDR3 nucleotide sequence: TGCAGCGTAGCCCCCCGACCGGCCTACGAGGGGCAGTACTTC.

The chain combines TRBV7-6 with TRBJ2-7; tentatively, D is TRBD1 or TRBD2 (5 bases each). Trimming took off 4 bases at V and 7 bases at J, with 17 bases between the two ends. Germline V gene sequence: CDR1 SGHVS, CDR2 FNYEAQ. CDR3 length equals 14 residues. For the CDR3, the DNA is TGTGCCAGCAGCTCTTTGGGACCTAAGGGGGAGCAGTACTTC. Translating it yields CASSSLGPKGEQYF.

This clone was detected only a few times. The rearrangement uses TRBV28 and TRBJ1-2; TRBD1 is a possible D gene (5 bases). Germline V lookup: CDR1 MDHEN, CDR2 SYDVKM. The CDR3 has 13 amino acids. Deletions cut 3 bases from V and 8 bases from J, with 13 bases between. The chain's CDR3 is CASSLGQHRGYTF. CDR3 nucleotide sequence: TGTGCCAGCAGTTTGGGGCAGCACCGGGGCTACACCTTC.

The CDR3 region is CASSRGQGGEKLFF. CDR3 DNA sequence: TGCGCCAGCAGCCGGGGACAGGGCGGCGAAAAACTGTTTTTT. V usage is TRBV5-1 and J usage is TRBJ1-4; 9 nucleotides agree with TRBD1. The CDR3 has 14 amino acids. The germline gives CDR1 SGHRS, CDR2 YFSETQ. J lost 8 bases, V lost 4 bases, and 6 bases had no gene match. The complete variable domain, with remaining parts taken from reference TRBV5-1 and TRBJ1-4, reads KAGVTQTPRYLIKTRGQQVTLSCSPISGHRSVSWYQQTPGQGLQFLFEYFSETQRNKGNFPGRFSGRQFSNSRSEMNVSTLELGDSALYLCASSRGQGGEKLFFGSGTQLSVL.

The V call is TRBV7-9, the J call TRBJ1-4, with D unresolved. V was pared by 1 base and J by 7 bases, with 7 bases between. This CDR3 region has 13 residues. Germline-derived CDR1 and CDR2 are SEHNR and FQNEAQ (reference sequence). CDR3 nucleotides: TGTGCCAGCAGCTTAGGTACGCGTGAAAAACTGTTTTTT. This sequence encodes CASSLGTREKLFF.

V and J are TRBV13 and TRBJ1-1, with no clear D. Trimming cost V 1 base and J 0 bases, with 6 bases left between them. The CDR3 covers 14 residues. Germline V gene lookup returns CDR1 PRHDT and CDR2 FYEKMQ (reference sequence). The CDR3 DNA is TGTGCCAGCAGCTTAGATGGGATGAACACTGAAGCTTTCTTT. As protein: CASSLDGMNTEAFF.

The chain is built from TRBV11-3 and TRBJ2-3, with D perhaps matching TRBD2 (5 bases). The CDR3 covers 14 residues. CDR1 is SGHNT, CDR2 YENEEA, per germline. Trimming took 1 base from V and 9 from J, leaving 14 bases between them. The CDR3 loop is CASSLGAVSETQYF. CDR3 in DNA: TGTGCCAGCAGCTTAGGAGCGGTTTCTGAGACGCAGTATTTT.

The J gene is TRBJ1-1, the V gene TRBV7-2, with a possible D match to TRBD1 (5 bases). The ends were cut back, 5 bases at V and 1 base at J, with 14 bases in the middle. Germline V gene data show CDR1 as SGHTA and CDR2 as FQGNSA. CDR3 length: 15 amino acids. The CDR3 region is CASSHRMGTNTEAFF. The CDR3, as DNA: TGTGCCAGCAGCCATCGGATGGGGACGAACACTGAAGCTTTCTTT.

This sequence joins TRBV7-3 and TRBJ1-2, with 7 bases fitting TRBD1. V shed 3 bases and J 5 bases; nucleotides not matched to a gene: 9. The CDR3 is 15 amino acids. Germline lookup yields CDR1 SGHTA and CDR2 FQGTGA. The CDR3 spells CASSFSGTEFYGYTF. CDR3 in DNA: TGTGCCAGCAGCTTCTCCGGGACAGAATTTTATGGCTACACCTTC.

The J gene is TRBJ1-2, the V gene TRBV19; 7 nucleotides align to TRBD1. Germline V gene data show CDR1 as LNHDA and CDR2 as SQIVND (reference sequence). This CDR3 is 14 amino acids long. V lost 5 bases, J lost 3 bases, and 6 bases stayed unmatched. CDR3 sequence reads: CASSSRQGHYGYTF. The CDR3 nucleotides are TGTGCCAGTAGTTCTAGACAGGGCCACTATGGCTACACCTTC.

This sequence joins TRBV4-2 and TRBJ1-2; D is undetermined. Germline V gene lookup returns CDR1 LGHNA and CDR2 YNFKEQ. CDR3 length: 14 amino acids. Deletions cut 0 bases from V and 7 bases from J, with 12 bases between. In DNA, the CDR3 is TGTGCCAGCAGCCAAGAAGCAGGAATGAGTGGCTACACCTTC. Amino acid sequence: CASSQEAGMSGYTF.

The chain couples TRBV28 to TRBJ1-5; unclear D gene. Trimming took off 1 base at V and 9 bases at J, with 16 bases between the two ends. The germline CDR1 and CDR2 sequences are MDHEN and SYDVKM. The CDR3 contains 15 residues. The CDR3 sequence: CASSLSGFRIGPQHF. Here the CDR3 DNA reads TGTGCCAGCAGTTTATCCGGTTTCCGGATCGGGCCCCAGCATTTT.

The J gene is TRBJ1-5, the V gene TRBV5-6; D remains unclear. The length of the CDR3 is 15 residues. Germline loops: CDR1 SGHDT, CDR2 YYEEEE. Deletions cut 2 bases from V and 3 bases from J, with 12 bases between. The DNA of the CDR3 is TGTGCCAGCAGCTTACGGATTACCCCCAATCAGCCCCAGCATTTT. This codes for CASSLRITPNQPQHF. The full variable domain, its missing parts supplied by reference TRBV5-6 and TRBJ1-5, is DAGVTQSPTHLIKTRGQQVTLRCSPKSGHDTVSWYQQALGQGPQFIFQYYEEEERQRGNFPDRFSGHQFPNYSSELNVNALLLGDSALYLCASSLRITPNQPQHFGDGTRLSIL.